This note documents a single TCR beta chain sequence. The sample comes from a study of shared T cell receptors in the human thymus. The protocol was immunoSEQ multiplex PCR, while the TCRdb copy is restricted to in-frame clones and leaves out a portion. The sample shows about 660,000 clones, around 87% of them seen only once. The CDR3 length is 16 residues. Trimming took 6 bases from V and 2 from J; bases not matched to a gene: 10. Germline V gene sequence: CDR1 MDHEN, CDR2 SYDVKM. These records were also assigned to another study, of human thymus T cells. According to that study: The thymus tissue came from resections taken during corrective heart surgery. Thymic and blood repertoires seemed to favor certain V and J genes. Unrelated people showed highly overlapping thymic repertoires, related research reported.

The sample comprised thymocytes. V gene TRBV28 combines with J gene TRBJ2-3; 8 nucleotides agree with TRBD2. This TCR came from a boy under two years old with a congenital heart defect. The CDR3 here is CASRYDEREPTDTQYF. The CDR3 DNA reads as TGTGCCAGCAGGTACGACGAGCGGGAGCCCACAGATACGCAGTATTTT.